This entry is about one T cell receptor beta chain. Antigen: not known. Germline CDR1 reads SGDLS; CDR2 reads YYNGEE. This CDR3 comprises 15 residues. The germline V and J ends were trimmed by 0 bases and 3 bases, with 7 bases remaining between them. The PCR was carried out with 60 Vbeta primers and 13 Jbeta primers. TCRdb's copy holds only in-frame clones and misses some; the assay was immunoSEQ multiplex PCR. The table records 70,000 to 90,000 clones, 65% to 80% of them present only once. These data originate in a study of cytomegalovirus exposure and HLA in healthy donors. Findings and limits, study-wide: It was reported that the classifier diagnosed cytomegalovirus status with high specificity and sensitivity in both the original and validation cohorts.

The V and J genes are TRBV9 and TRBJ2-6; D unresolved. The receptor comes from a male donor in good health and CMV-seropositive. Sequencing used PBMCs. CDR3 coding DNA: TGTGCCAGCAGCGTAGATGGAGATGGGGCCAACGTCCTGACTTTC. Its translation: CASSVDGDGANVLTF.